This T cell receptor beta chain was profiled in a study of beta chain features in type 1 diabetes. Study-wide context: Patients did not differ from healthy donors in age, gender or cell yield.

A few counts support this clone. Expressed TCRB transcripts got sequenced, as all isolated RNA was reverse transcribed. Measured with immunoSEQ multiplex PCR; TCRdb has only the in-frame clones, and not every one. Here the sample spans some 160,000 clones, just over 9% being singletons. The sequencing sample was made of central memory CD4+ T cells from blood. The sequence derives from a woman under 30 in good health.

CDR3 sequence: CSATPPGGTGELFF. The CDR3 nucleotides read TGCAGCGCCACCCCTCCGGGCGGGACCGGGGAGCTGTTTTTT. V gene TRBV29-1 combines with J gene TRBJ2-2; D may be TRBD2 (5 bases). The germline V gene has CDR1 SQVTM and CDR2 ANQGSEA. V lost 7 bases to trimming and J lost 5 bases, with 17 bases between them. CDR3 length: 14 residues.